Shown below are 25 T cell receptor beta chains from a single sample sequenced in a study of Tregs in tolerant kidney transplant recipients. Data came from immunoSEQ multiplex PCR; TCRdb stores just in-frame clones and leaves some out. Here the sample spans around 120,000 clones, roughly nine tenths being singletons. The specimen was CD4+ T cells from blood. Receptors originate from a human donor in good health.

V and J are TRBV7-9 and TRBJ2-5; TRBD2 matches at 8 bases. The germline V gene has CDR1 SEHNR and CDR2 FQNEAQ (reference sequence). This CDR3 has 15 amino acids. J lost 4 bases, V lost 5 bases, and 9 bases had no gene match. The CDR3 loop is CASSPLGTSGETQYF. The CDR3 nucleotides are TGTGCCAGCAGCCCCCTGGGGACTAGTGGAGAGACCCAGTACTTC.

The J gene is TRBJ1-2, the V gene TRBV30; D is ambiguous. Germline values: CDR1 GTSNPN, CDR2 SVGIG (reference sequence). This CDR3 has 15 residues. V gave up 3 bases and J gave up 3 bases, with 17 bases separating them. CDR3 DNA: TGTGCCTGGAGCCCCCCGGGCAGCCGATACTATGGCTACACCTTC. Amino acid sequence: CAWSPPGSRYYGYTF.

The rearrangement joins TRBV5-6 to TRBJ2-3; D is unresolved. The germline gives CDR1 SGHDT, CDR2 YYEEEE. The V end was cut by 3 bases, the J end by 1 base, with 12 bases between. The CDR3 is 15 residues long. The CDR3 sequence: CASSSSTPGTDTQYF. CDR3 coding DNA: TGTGCCAGCAGCTCCTCGACACCTGGCACAGATACGCAGTATTTT.

The rearrangement uses TRBV18 and TRBJ1-5; tentatively, D is TRBD1 (5 bases). The germline V gene encodes CDR1 KGHSH and CDR2 LQKENI. The CDR3 is 15 residues long. Trimming removed 2 bases from V and 3 bases from J, with 11 bases in between. CDR3 amino acids: CASSPGSGPNQPQHF. The CDR3 coding sequence is TGTGCCAGCTCACCAGGGTCAGGGCCCAATCAGCCCCAGCATTTT. The whole variable domain, remainder taken from reference TRBV18 and TRBJ1-5, is NAGVMQNPRHLVRRRGQEARLRCSPMKGHSHVYWYRQLPEEGLKFMVYLQKENIIDESGMPKERFSAEFPKEGPSILRIQQVVRGDSAAYFCASSPGSGPNQPQHFGDGTRLSIL.

The chain carries TRBV5-5 and TRBJ1-1; D is perhaps TRBD1 (5 bases). V gave up 1 base and J gave up 3 bases, with 10 bases separating them. The CDR3 loop spans 14 amino acids. Germline CDR1 reads SGHKS; CDR2 reads YYEKEE (reference sequence). The CDR3 spells CASSLTLRDTEAFF. The CDR3 DNA follows: TGTGCCAGCAGCTTGACCCTCAGGGACACTGAAGCTTTCTTT.

The rearrangement uses TRBV5-4 and TRBJ2-2; D not certain. The germline V and J ends were trimmed by 0 bases and 6 bases, with 6 bases remaining between them. There are 13 residues in the CDR3. Germline values: CDR1 SGHNT, CDR2 YYREEE (reference sequence). CDR3 amino acids: CASSLARSGELFF. The CDR3 DNA is TGTGCCAGCAGCTTGGCTAGGTCCGGGGAGCTGTTTTTT. Combining the CDR3 with reference TRBV5-4 and TRBJ2-2 gives the whole variable domain ETGVTQSPTHLIKTRGQQVTLRCSSQSGHNTVSWYQQALGQGPQFIFQYYREEENGRGNFPPRFSGLQFPNYSSELNVNALELDDSALYLCASSLARSGELFFGEGSRLTVL.

The chain combines TRBV5-6 with TRBJ1-4; D remains ambiguous. The CDR3 length is 17 residues. Per the germline V gene, CDR1 is SGHDT and CDR2 is YYEEEE. Trimming stripped 3 bases from V and 2 bases from J, with 17 bases between. The CDR3 nucleotides read TGTGCCAGCAGCTGGGGAACCGGGTTCCTTACTAATGAAAAACTGTTTTTT. Translating gives CASSWGTGFLTNEKLFF.

CDR3 region: CASSEPGSDTQYF. The CDR3 DNA sequence: TGCGCCAGCAGTGAGCCGGGTTCCGATACGCAGTATTTT. This sequence joins TRBV10-2 and TRBJ2-3; no clear D. The germline V gene has CDR1 WSHSY and CDR2 SAAADI. The CDR3 length is 13 residues. Trimming stripped 2 bases from V and 6 bases from J, with 9 bases between.

This clone was counted a few times. The chain recombines TRBV7-8 with TRBJ2-6, with D perhaps matching TRBD2 (7 bases). V lost 5 bases and J lost 2, with 16 bases in between. CDR1 is SGHVS, CDR2 FQNEAQ, per germline. The CDR3 is 17 residues long. This CDR3 reads CASSPGGGHPGANVLTF. CDR3 in DNA: TGTGCCAGCAGCCCTGGGGGGGGCCACCCTGGGGCCAACGTCCTGACTTTC.

The chain is built from TRBV18 and TRBJ2-7; 10 bases map to TRBD1. The CDR3 sequence is 14 residues long. V trimming: 4 bases; J trimming: 3 bases; junction bases outside the gene matches: 3. Germline V gene lookup returns CDR1 KGHSH and CDR2 LQKENI. The CDR3 loop reads CASSLGQGHYEQYF. In DNA form, the CDR3 reads TGTGCCAGCTCACTGGGACAGGGGCACTACGAGCAGTACTTC.

This clone was recorded a few times. The chain couples TRBV2 to TRBJ1-1; maybe TRBD1 (5 bases). Trimming pared 8 bases from V and 7 bases from J, leaving 17 bases between. The CDR3 runs to 13 residues. CDR1 and CDR2 (germline): SNHLY, FYNNEI. The CDR3: CASAGTLQGEAFF. DNA of the CDR3: TGTGCCAGCGCCGGGACCCTTCAGGGTGAAGCTTTCTTT. The full variable domain, in which reference TRBV2 and TRBJ1-1 provide the parts outside the CDR3, is EPEVTQTPSHQVTQMGQEVILRCVPISNHLYFYWYRQILGQKVEFLVSFYNNEISEKSEIFDDQFSVERPDGSNFTLKIRSTKLEDSAMYFCASAGTLQGEAFFGQGTRLTVV.

This clone has a handful of counts. This chain joins TRBV20-1 and TRBJ1-2; D is ambiguous. The CDR3 is made up of 11 amino acids. Between the trimmed V and J ends, which lost 0 bases and 8 bases, there was a span of 7 bases. Germline V gene sequence: CDR1 DFQATT, CDR2 SNEGSKA (reference sequence). Here the CDR3 reads CSAREDEGYTF. The DNA of the CDR3 is TGCAGTGCTAGAGAGGATGAGGGCTACACCTTC.

As to this clone: Different DNA sequences within this sample yield the same CDR3. This chain connects TRBV9 to TRBJ1-4; 7 bases line up with TRBD1. Germline CDR1 and CDR2: SGDLS and YYNGEE. This CDR3 has 15 amino acids. V shed 0 bases and J 5 bases; nucleotides not matched to a gene: 4. CDR3: CASSVEGGGNEKLFF. DNA of the CDR3: TGTGCCAGCAGCGTAGAAGGGGGCGGGAATGAAAAACTGTTTTTT.

The chain links TRBV11-2 to TRBJ2-7; D not resolved. CDR1 SGHAT and CDR2 FQNNGV come from the germline V gene. The V end lost 5 bases, the J end lost 4 bases, and 6 bases lay between the germline ends. CDR3 length equals 11 residues. The chain's CDR3 is CASSLIYEQYF. The CDR3, as DNA: TGTGCCAGCAGCCTTATTTACGAGCAGTACTTC.

The chain links TRBV2 to TRBJ2-2; either TRBD1 or TRBD2 may supply D (7 bases each). The CDR3 covers 17 residues. Per the germline V gene, CDR1 is SNHLY and CDR2 is FYNNEI. V was trimmed by 6 bases and J by 6 bases, leaving 23 bases between them. In nucleotides, the CDR3 is TGTGCCAGCAGCCTACTTGGGACTACCCAGGGGGCCGGGGAGCTGTTTTTT. Translating it yields CASSLLGTTQGAGELFF.

The rearrangement links TRBV5-1 to TRBJ2-2; unclear D gene. Trimming stripped 0 bases from V and 6 bases from J, with 9 bases between. CDR1 and CDR2 (germline): SGHRS, YFSETQ. The CDR3 loop spans 14 amino acids. This chain's CDR3 is CASSLGLGSGELFF. In DNA form, the CDR3 reads TGCGCCAGCAGCTTGGGACTCGGCTCCGGGGAGCTGTTTTTT.

The gene calls are TRBV5-5 and TRBJ2-7, with 9 bases aligning to TRBD1. CDR1 is SGHKS and CDR2 is YYEKEE in the germline V gene (reference sequence). The CDR3 sequence is 17 residues long. J lost 6 bases, V lost 0 bases, and 13 bases had no gene match. CDR3: CASSLVPGQGGRGEQYF. CDR3 sequence (DNA): TGTGCCAGCAGCTTGGTCCCGGGACAGGGCGGGCGCGGCGAGCAGTACTTC. The full variable domain, its missing parts supplied by reference TRBV5-5 and TRBJ2-7, is DAGVTQSPTHLIKTRGQQVTLRCSPISGHKSVSWYQQVLGQGPQFIFQYYEKEERGRGNFPDRFSARQFPNYSSELNVNALLLGDSALYLCASSLVPGQGGRGEQYFGPGTRLTVT.

This chain joins TRBV2 and TRBJ1-5; maybe TRBD1 (5 bases). CDR1 and CDR2 (germline): SNHLY, FYNNEI. Trimming cost V 7 bases and J 0 bases, with 13 bases left between them. CDR3 size: 15 residues. CDR3 sequence: CASNRDGNSNQPQHF. The CDR3 DNA is TGTGCCAGCAATCGGGACGGGAATAGCAATCAGCCCCAGCATTTT.

V gene TRBV7-2 combines with J gene TRBJ2-7; 7 bases align to TRBD2. The germline CDR1 and CDR2 sequences are SGHTA and FQGNSA. The CDR3 totals 18 residues. Trimming took 5 bases from V and 4 from J; bases not matched to a gene: 20. In DNA, the CDR3 is TGTGCCAGCAGCGCCAAGGGAGGAGGGGTAGCGGGCCCTTACGAGCAGTACTTC. This codes for CASSAKGGGVAGPYEQYF.

This sequence joins TRBV7-2 and TRBJ1-3, with D perhaps TRBD1 (5 bases). The CDR3 length is 16 residues. V lost 1 base and J 2 bases, leaving 12 bases between the germline ends. Per the germline V gene, CDR1 is SGHTA and CDR2 is FQGNSA. The CDR3 DNA reads as TGTGCCAGCAGCTTAGGTCAGGGTACGGCTGGAAACACCATATATTTT. Protein sequence: CASSLGQGTAGNTIYF.

Worth noting for this clone: The junction differs from germline at one of its ends, possibly a read error. V gene TRBV6-1 combines with J gene TRBJ2-7; 14 bases match TRBD2. CDR3 length equals 17 residues. Germline loops: CDR1 MNHNS, CDR2 SASEGT. DNA of the CDR3: TGTGCCATCAGTGATCCCGGGACTAGCGGGAGAGCCTACGAGCAGTACTTC. It yields the protein CAISDPGTSGRAYEQYF.

This chain links TRBV5-1 with TRBJ2-5; 8 bases are shared with TRBD2. The CDR3 totals 17 residues. Germline V gene sequence: CDR1 SGHRS, CDR2 YFSETQ. With 1 base clipped from V and 2 bases from J, the junction kept 10 bases outside the gene matches. The CDR3 loop reads CASSLSPISSGQETQYF. The CDR3 coding sequence is TGCGCCAGCAGCTTGTCCCCAATCTCTAGCGGGCAAGAGACCCAGTACTTC.

This clone was seen once. The chain has TRBV29-1 and TRBJ1-2; 8 bases align to TRBD1. The CDR3 consists of 11 residues. The V gene end was trimmed by 8 bases and the J gene end by 8 bases; junction bases not matched to a gene: 7. CDR1 and CDR2 from the germline V gene are SQVTM and ANQGSEA. CDR3 DNA sequence: TGCAGCACCGACAGGGGTGAAGGCTACACCTTC. Translated, it gives CSTDRGEGYTF.

A note on this clone: At the DNA level, this CDR3 is encoded by other sequences in the same sample as well. The V and J genes are TRBV20-1 and TRBJ2-7; unclear D gene. The CDR3 is 10 amino acids. Trimming removed 2 bases from V and 5 bases from J, with 4 bases in between. Germline V gives CDR1 DFQATT, CDR2 SNEGSKA (reference sequence). The CDR3 DNA reads as TGCAGTGCTAGACGTGACGAGCAGTACTTC. It encodes CSARRDEQYF.

This chain joins TRBV5-4 and TRBJ2-3; 11 positions agree with TRBD2. The germline gives CDR1 SGHNT, CDR2 YYREEE (reference sequence). With V trimmed by 1 base and J by 1 base, 5 bases remained unmatched. The CDR3 has 17 amino acids. CDR3 in DNA: TGTGCCAGCAGCTTGAGGCTAGCGGGGGGACGCACAGATACGCAGTATTTT. It is translated as CASSLRLAGGRTDTQYF.